These 2 T cell receptor beta chains were all obtained from the same sample, sequenced in a study of human T cells and chemical hapten exposure. TCRdb fed the RACE reads into MiXCR, producing one record per CDR3 protein. The repertoire holds roughly 200,000 distinct CDR3 sequences, with approximately 20% as singletons. Indicated time point: patch test 1, 2 weeks after DPC sensitization. Treatment indicated: therapeutic diphenylcyclopropenone sensitization with weekly scalp DPC. The starting material was whole blood, obtained in connection with sensitization to the hapten diphenylcyclopropenone (DPC). The receptors originated from a woman aged 45-59 years with alopecia areata. Some clones in this sample may be carry-over from other donors' samples.

This clonotype has a handful of counts. The chain recombines TRBV29-1 with TRBJ1-1; no reliable D call. V dropped 3 bases and J dropped 4 bases, with 6 bases sitting between them. Germline V gene data show CDR1 as SQVTM and CDR2 as ANQGSEA. CDR3 length: 11 amino acids. The CDR3 is CSVDGSTEAFF. In DNA form, the CDR3 reads TGCAGCGTTGACGGGAGCACTGAAGCTTTCTTT.

This chain joins TRBV14 and TRBJ1-2, with 8 bases aligning to TRBD1. Per the germline V gene, CDR1 is SGHDN and CDR2 is FVKESK. The ends lost 3 bases at V and 4 bases at J; junction bases unmatched: 7. The CDR3 extends over 15 amino acids. The DNA of the CDR3 is TGTGCCAGCAGCCAGCTCGGGACAGGACCCTATGGCTACACCTTC. This gives the protein CASSQLGTGPYGYTF.